This T cell receptor (beta chain) appears in the sequencing data of a study of T cell repertoires in cytomegalovirus infection. Study details: Public TCR beta signatures marked donors with CMV infection and the matching HLA.

Details on this clonotype: Its antigen remains unidentified.

Each CDR3 protein is one row after TCRdb ran MiXCR on the reads. In the table there are 560,000 or so distinct CDR3 sequences, about 17% of which are singletons. Study-wide results and limits: HLA-C-restricted CMV-specific TCR beta clonotypes prevailed in the ex vivo response.

This CDR3 region has 18 residues. V was cut by 3 bases and J by 0 bases, with 24 bases left in between. CDR1 and CDR2 from the germline V gene are DFQATT and SNEGSKA (reference sequence). The receptor's source is a human donor in good health (CMV status not recorded). Some clones in this sample may be carry-over from other donors' samples. Sequenced: CD8+ T cells from PBMCs. The chain recombines TRBV20-1 with TRBJ2-7; maybe TRBD1 (5 bases). The CDR3 protein is CSASNRSVWQGDSYEQYF. As DNA, the CDR3 is TGCAGTGCTAGTAACCGAAGTGTGTGGCAGGGCGACTCCTACGAGCAGTACTTC.